The clone carrying this T cell receptor beta chain was counted at least ten times. Its antigen is unknown. With 1 base clipped from V and 6 bases from J, the junction kept 2 bases outside the gene matches. This CDR3 region has 14 residues. Constant-segment primers served in 5'RACE that generated TCR alpha and TCR beta cDNA libraries bearing sample barcodes and UMIs. MiXCR, applied by TCRdb to the 5' RACE reads, yields one record per CDR3 protein. The repertoire has 400,000 to 500,000 distinct CDR3 sequences, around 18% of them found once; the top ten carry around 9.2%. The data stem from a study of T-cell memory formation after mild COVID-19. Whole-study findings and limits: What remained unconfirmed was the SARS-CoV-2 specificity of second-wave clones peaking on day 37. Clones that contracted from day 15 to 85 had balanced CD4/CD8; later expanders were CD4+ biased.

This clonotype was obtained from an adult woman who had mild COVID-19 (a few samples of this study predate the infection). Cell type and time point are not known. The sequenced sample was PBMCs or a T cell subset sorted from them (not recorded which). The rearrangement joins TRBV12-3 or TRBV12-4 to TRBJ2-1, with 8 bases that match TRBD2. CDR3 region: CASSLGGTSNEQFF. Written as DNA, the CDR3 is TGTGCCAGCAGTTTAGGGGGGACTAGCAATGAGCAGTTCTTC.